The clone carrying this TCR beta chain was seen only a few times. The data were taken from a study of blood T cell repertoires in COVID-19. In the study overall: COVID-19 samples from acute and convalescent phases originated in the United States, Italy and Spain. Sources were T cells, B-cell-depleted T cells, or PBMCs; the material itself was cDNA or gDNA.

CDR1 and CDR2 from the germline V gene are SGHRS and YFSETQ. V gave up 2 bases and J gave up 1 base, with 21 bases separating them. The CDR3 length is 18 residues. In the original processing: From reference gene primer amplification, estimates of nucleated cell counts were derived. Data came from immunoSEQ multiplex PCR; TCRdb stores just in-frame clones and leaves some out. The D gene and trimming were derived from the DNA, and the V and J assignments and clone size from that table. The repertoire includes more than 150,000 clones, roughly nine tenths of them detected once, and over 0.85% sits in the top ten.

The receptor was isolated from a man in his late teens or twenties with acute or convalescent COVID-19. The rearrangement links TRBV5-1 to TRBJ1-1, with a possible D match to TRBD1 (5 bases). The sample was peripheral blood. The CDR3 is CASSFYPTGLSGNTEAFF. CDR3 bases: TGCGCCAGCAGCTTTTATCCCACAGGCCTATCAGGGAACACTGAAGCTTTCTTT.